These 20 T cell receptor beta chains were sequenced from one sample in a study of regulatory T cells in long-lasting Graves disease. Combining iRepertoire HTBI primers with Arm-PCR of CDR3 regions, the authors built TCR beta libraries. TCRdb recomputed calls from the multiplex PCR reads with MiXCR, one row per CDR3 protein. The sample has 390,000 or so distinct CDR3 sequences, less than 30% seen once. Sample time point: persistent/refractory GD, antithyroid drugs over 5 years with positive TRAb. RNA isolated from PBMCs was used to make the TCR library. The specimen comprised peripheral blood mononuclear cells (PBMCs), sampled when the disease was refractory, from a patient treated with antithyroid drugs. The receptors here all came from a woman aged 40 to 49 with Graves disease.

With regard to this clonotype: Relative to the germline gene, one junction end is altered; a read error may explain this. V gene TRBV6-9 combines with J gene TRBJ2-2; tentatively, D is TRBD1 (7 bases). The CDR3 spans 13 residues. The germline CDR1 and CDR2 sequences are MNHGY and SVAAGI. The CDR3 DNA is TGTGCCAGCAGTTATGGGCCCAGGGGGGAGCTGTGTTTT. It translates to CASSYGPRGELCF.

This clonotype was found many times. This chain joins TRBV12-3 or TRBV12-4 and TRBJ1-5; D unresolved. Trimming stripped 3 bases from V and 4 bases from J, with 10 bases between. The CDR3 runs to 14 residues. The CDR3 coding sequence is TGTGCCAGCAGTTTGATGGCAGCTAATCAGCCCCAGCATTTT. The encoded protein is CASSLMAANQPQHF.

This clonotype was picked up many times. As DNA, the CDR3 is TGTGCCATCTGGGTGGACAGGGGCAATCAGCCCCAGCATTTT. Translation: CAIWVDRGNQPQHF. The chain uses TRBV10-3 and TRBJ1-5; 8 bases match TRBD1. CDR3 length: 14 residues. Per the germline V gene, CDR1 is ENHRY and CDR2 is SYGVKD. V gave up 8 bases and J gave up 2 bases; unmatched junction bases: 5.

The chain is built from TRBV5-6 and TRBJ1-4; D is unresolved. The V end was cut by 5 bases, the J end by 6 bases, with 8 bases between. Germline lookup yields CDR1 SGHDT and CDR2 YYEEEE. This CDR3 contains 12 residues. Written as DNA, the CDR3 is TGTGCCAGCAGTTATTTGGATGAAAAACTGTTTTTT. This gives the protein CASSYLDEKLFF.

The chain couples TRBV3-1 to TRBJ2-7, with D unresolved. Per germline, CDR1 LGHDT and CDR2 YNNKEL (reference sequence). This CDR3 region has 14 residues. The V gene lost 4 bases and the J gene lost 2 bases, with 12 bases spanning the gap. CDR3 protein: CASSLGPSAYEQYF. The CDR3 nucleotides read TGTGCCAGCAGCCTCGGGCCTTCAGCCTACGAGCAGTACTTC.

The chain combines TRBV14 with TRBJ2-5; D gene unclear. V gave up 1 base and J gave up 1 base, with 13 bases separating them. CDR1 SGHDN and CDR2 FVKESK come from the germline V gene. This CDR3 comprises 16 residues. CDR3 coding DNA: TGTGCCAGCAGCCAAGTATTTGGGCTCGTCCAAGAGACCCAGTACTTC. Protein: CASSQVFGLVQETQYF.

With respect to this clonotype: This may stem from a read error, because a much larger clone lies one nucleotide away. The chain has TRBV6-2 or TRBV6-3 and TRBJ1-2; no clear D. Germline V gene sequence: CDR1 MNHEY, CDR2 SVGEGT. V lost 7 bases to trimming and J lost 4 bases, with 16 bases between them. The CDR3 runs to 14 residues. The CDR3 loop reads CASTGLERAYGYTF. Here the CDR3 DNA reads TGTGCCAGCACCGGGCTGGAAAGAGCCTATGGCTACACCTTC.

This chain connects TRBV9 to TRBJ1-3; weak D call: TRBD1 (6 bases). The length of the CDR3 is 15 residues. Germline CDR1 SGDLS, CDR2 YYNGEE. V shed 2 bases and J shed 4 bases, with 13 bases lying between them. CDR3 in DNA: TGTGCCAGCAGCGTTGAGGGGGTGTCAGGAAACACCATATATTTT. This sequence encodes CASSVEGVSGNTIYF.

This clonotype occurred a few times. The V call is TRBV10-3, the J call TRBJ1-6, with D unresolved. V lost 3 bases, J lost 9 bases, and 15 bases lay in between. The length of the CDR3 is 15 residues. Germline V CDR1 and CDR2: ENHRY, SYGVKD. The CDR3 here is CAISDRAEGLSPLHF. CDR3 sequence (DNA): TGTGCCATCAGTGATCGGGCTGAGGGCCTTTCACCCCTCCACTTT.

This clonotype was detected a few times. This chain joins TRBV5-5 and TRBJ2-3; tentative D call: TRBD2 (5 bases). The CDR3 extends over 16 amino acids. CDR1 is SGHKS and CDR2 is YYEKEE in the germline V gene (reference sequence). V gave up 4 bases and J gave up 2 bases, with 17 bases separating them. CDR3 nucleotides: TGTGCCAGCAGCGGAACCGGGGTACGAACCACAGATACGCAGTATTTT. Amino acids: CASSGTGVRTTDTQYF.

The sample holds many counts of this clonotype. The chain uses TRBV7-8 and TRBJ2-5; weak D call: TRBD2 (6 bases). There are 15 residues in the CDR3. CDR1 SGHVS and CDR2 FQNEAQ come from the germline V gene. The V end was cut by 5 bases, the J end by 2 bases, with 15 bases between. The CDR3 DNA follows: TGTGCCAGCAGCCTTTACCGGGACTTTCAAGAGACCCAGTACTTC. Residues: CASSLYRDFQETQYF. Variable domain in full (rest from reference TRBV7-8 and TRBJ2-5): GAGVSQSPRYKVAKRGQDVALRCDPISGHVSLFWYQQALGQGPEFLTYFQNEAQLDKSGLPSDRFFAERPEGSVSTLKIQRTQQEDSAVYLCASSLYRDFQETQYFGPGTRLLVL.

Here the CDR3 reads CASSPLDRAQETQYF. The CDR3 coding sequence is TGTGCCAGCTCACCATTGGACAGGGCCCAAGAGACCCAGTACTTC. The chain links TRBV18 to TRBJ2-5; 8 bases fit TRBD1. The V gene end was trimmed by 2 bases and the J gene end by 1 base; junction bases not matched to a gene: 3. The CDR3 consists of 15 residues. Germline values: CDR1 KGHSH, CDR2 LQKENI.

This clonotype came up many times. The J gene is TRBJ1-5, the V gene TRBV12-3 or TRBV12-4; no reliable D call. CDR3 length: 15 residues. The ends were cut back, 3 bases at V and 0 bases at J, with 9 bases in the middle. This CDR3 is CASSFGPSSNQPQHF. In DNA, the CDR3 is TGTGCCAGCAGTTTTGGACCGAGTAGCAATCAGCCCCAGCATTTT.

The V and J genes are TRBV27 and TRBJ2-1, with D possibly TRBD2 on 6 matching bases. The CDR3 loop spans 13 amino acids. Trimming cost V 1 base and J 9 bases, with 10 bases left between them. Looked up from germline, CDR1 is MNHEY and CDR2 is SMNVEV (reference sequence). This chain's CDR3 is CASSLYVGGEQFF. The CDR3 nucleotides read TGTGCCAGCAGTTTATACGTGGGGGGTGAGCAGTTCTTC.

This clonotype was picked up a small number of times. This chain uses TRBV11-2 with TRBJ1-1, with D possibly being TRBD1 (5 bases). Between the trimmed V and J ends, which lost 5 bases and 1 base, there was a span of 14 bases. The CDR3 is 15 residues long. CDR1 is SGHAT and CDR2 is FQNNGV in the germline V gene. CDR3 DNA: TGTGCCAGCAGCCCCACAGGCCATGAGAACACTGAAGCTTTCTTT. This gives the protein CASSPTGHENTEAFF.

The chain has TRBV20-1 and TRBJ2-7, with D tentatively TRBD1 (6 bases). Germline lookup yields CDR1 DFQATT and CDR2 SNEGSKA (reference sequence). This CDR3 comprises 13 residues. Trimming cost V 5 bases and J 0 bases, with 11 bases left between them. CDR3 sequence: CSAYRALSYEQYF. CDR3 DNA sequence: TGCAGTGCTTACAGGGCCCTCTCCTACGAGCAGTACTTC.

The CDR3 DNA follows: TGTGCCAGCAGCTTAGGCCCTGCGCCGGACTACGAGCAGTACTTC. It is translated as CASSLGPAPDYEQYF. The chain couples TRBV7-6 to TRBJ2-7; D is unresolved. The CDR3 covers 15 residues. V lost 1 base to trimming and J lost 3 bases, with 13 bases between them. CDR1 and CDR2 from the germline V gene are SGHVS and FNYEAQ. Complete variable domain (other parts from reference TRBV7-6 and TRBJ2-7): GAGVSQSPRYKVTKRGQDVALRCDPISGHVSLYWYRQALGQGPEFLTYFNYEAQQDKSGLPNDRFSAERPEGSISTLTIQRTEQRDSAMYRCASSLGPAPDYEQYFGPGTRLTVT.

This clonotype has more than one count but fewer than ten. V and J are TRBV6-1 and TRBJ1-1; no firm D call. V was cut by 5 bases and J by 0 bases, with 16 bases left in between. CDR1 is MNHNS and CDR2 is SASEGT in the germline V gene. The CDR3 covers 16 residues. The CDR3 protein is CASSPTIVVMNTEAFF. The CDR3 DNA reads TGTGCCAGCAGTCCAACTATAGTTGTCATGAACACTGAAGCTTTCTTT.

V and J are TRBV6-2 or TRBV6-3 and TRBJ1-2; D may be TRBD1 (5 bases). The CDR3 consists of 14 residues. The germline V and J ends were trimmed by 4 bases and 5 bases, with 14 bases remaining between them. In germline, CDR1 is MNHEY, CDR2 SVGEGT. The DNA for the CDR3 is TGTGCCAGCAGTTCAGGGAGTTGGGGGTATGGCTACACCTTC. It codes for CASSSGSWGYGYTF.

This clonotype was counted ten times or more. Written as DNA, the CDR3 is TGTGCCAGCAGCCCCTGGGGACAGGGACAAGAGACCCAGTACTTC. Residues: CASSPWGQGQETQYF. V and J are TRBV5-5 and TRBJ2-5, with 9 bases identical to TRBD1. CDR1 and CDR2 (germline): SGHKS, YYEKEE (reference sequence). The CDR3 length is 15 residues. J lost 2 bases, V lost 4 bases, and 6 bases had no gene match.